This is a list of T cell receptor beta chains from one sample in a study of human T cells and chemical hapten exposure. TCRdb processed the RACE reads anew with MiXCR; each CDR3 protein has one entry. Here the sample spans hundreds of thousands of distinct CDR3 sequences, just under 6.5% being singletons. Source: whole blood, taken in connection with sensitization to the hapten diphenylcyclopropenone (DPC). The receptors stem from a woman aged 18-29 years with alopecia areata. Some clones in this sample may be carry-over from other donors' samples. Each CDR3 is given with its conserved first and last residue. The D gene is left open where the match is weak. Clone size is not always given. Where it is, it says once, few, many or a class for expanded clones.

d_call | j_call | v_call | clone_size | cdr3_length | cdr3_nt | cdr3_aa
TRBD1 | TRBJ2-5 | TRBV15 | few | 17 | TGTGCCACCAGCGAACTGCCGGGACAGGCACTACAAGAGACCCAGTACTTC | CATSELPGQALQETQYF
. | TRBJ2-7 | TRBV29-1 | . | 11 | TGCAGCGTTCGTTCGGGTCCCGAGCAGTACTTC | CSVRSGPEQYF
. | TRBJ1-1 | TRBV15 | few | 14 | TGTGCCACCAGCAGGAATGTTGGGGGGACAGAAGCTTTCTTT | CATSRNVGGTEAFF
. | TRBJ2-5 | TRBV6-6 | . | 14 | TGTGCCAGCAGTTCATCCGGGACCCAAGAGACCCAGTACTTC | CASSSSGTQETQYF
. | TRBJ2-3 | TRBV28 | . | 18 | TGTGCCAGCAGTCCAAACCCAGGGACCGGGGTTCTGACAGATACGCAGTATTTT | CASSPNPGTGVLTDTQYF
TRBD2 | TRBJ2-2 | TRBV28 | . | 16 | TGTGCCAGCGGACTAGCGGGGACAACGAACACCGGGGAGCTGTTTTTT | CASGLAGTTNTGELFF
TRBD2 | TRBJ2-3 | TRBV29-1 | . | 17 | TGCAGCGTTGTCGGGGTAGCGGGTCCACGAGGTACAGATACGCAGTATTTT | CSVVGVAGPRGTDTQYF
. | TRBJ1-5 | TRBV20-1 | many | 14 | TGCAGTGCTTACCGAGGGGGGGGAGGTCAGCCCCAGCATTTT | CSAYRGGGGQPQHF
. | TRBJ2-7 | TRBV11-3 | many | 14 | TGTGCCAGCAGCTCCCACCGCGGCGCCGACGAGCAGTACTTC | CASSSHRGADEQYF
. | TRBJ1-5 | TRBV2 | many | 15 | TGTGCCAGCAGTGACTCAGGGATACTCAATCAGCCCCAGCATTTT | CASSDSGILNQPQHF
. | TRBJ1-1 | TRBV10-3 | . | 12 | TGTGCCATCAGTGCCTCAAATACTGAAGCTTTCTTT | CAISASNTEAFF
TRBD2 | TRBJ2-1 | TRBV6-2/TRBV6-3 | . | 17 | TGTGCCAGCAGCCCCTACCGGGGCGGGGGAAACGGGGATGAGCAGTTCTTC | CASSPYRGGGNGDEQFF
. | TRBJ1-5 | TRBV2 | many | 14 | TGTGCCAGCAGCCCGGATCGAAACAATCAGCCCCAGCATTTT | CASSPDRNNQPQHF
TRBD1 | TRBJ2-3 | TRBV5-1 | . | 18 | TGCGCCAGCAGCTTAACGCCGGGACAGGGGGCTGTCACAGATACGCAGTATTTT | CASSLTPGQGAVTDTQYF
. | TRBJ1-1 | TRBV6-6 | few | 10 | TGTGCCAGCAGGGGGAGTGAAGCTTTCTTT | CASRGSEAFF
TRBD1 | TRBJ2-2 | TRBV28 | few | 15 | TGTGCCAGCAGGGAGACAGGGCGCTGGTCCGGGGAGCTGTTTTTT | CASRETGRWSGELFF
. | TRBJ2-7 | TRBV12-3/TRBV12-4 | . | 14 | TGTGCCAGCAGGACAAGCAAGAGCTCCTACGAGCAGTACTTC | CASRTSKSSYEQYF